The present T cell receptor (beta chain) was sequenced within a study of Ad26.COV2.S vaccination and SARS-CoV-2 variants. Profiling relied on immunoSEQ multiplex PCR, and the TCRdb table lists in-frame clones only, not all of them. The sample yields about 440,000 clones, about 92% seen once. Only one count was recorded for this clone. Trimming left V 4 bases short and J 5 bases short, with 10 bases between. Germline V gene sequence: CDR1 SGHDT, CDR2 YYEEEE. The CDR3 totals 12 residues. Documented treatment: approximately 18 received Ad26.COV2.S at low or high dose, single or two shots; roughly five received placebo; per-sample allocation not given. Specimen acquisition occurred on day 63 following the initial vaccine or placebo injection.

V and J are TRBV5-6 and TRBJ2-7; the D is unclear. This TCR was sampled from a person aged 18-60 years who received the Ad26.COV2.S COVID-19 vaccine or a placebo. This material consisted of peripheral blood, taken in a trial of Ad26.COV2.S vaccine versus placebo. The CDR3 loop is CASSLLIDEQYF. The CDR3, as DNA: TGTGCCAGCAGCCTGCTGATTGACGAGCAGTACTTC.